This entry lists 25 T cell receptor beta chains sequenced from one sample in a study of beta chain features in type 1 diabetes. General observations from the study: TCRB CDR3s from Type 1 diabetes patients were moderately but significantly shorter in all four CD4+ subsets.

Antigens for these TCRs are unknown. The sequenced template was cDNA made from the entire isolated RNA. Assay: immunoSEQ multiplex PCR; the TCRdb copy retains only in-frame clones and omits some. There are fewer than 350,000 clones in the sample; approximately 15% occur only once, and around 0.015% lies in the top ten. The sequencing sample was made of naive CD4+ T cells from blood. These receptor sequences come from a man aged 18 to 30 with type 1 diabetes.

A few counts support this clone. This chain links TRBV4-3 with TRBJ1-2; 7 positions agree with TRBD1. The CDR3 spans 13 residues. With 5 bases clipped from V and 1 base from J, the junction kept 1 base outside the gene matches. Germline V gene lookup returns CDR1 LGHNA and CDR2 YSLEER. The CDR3 spells CASSRQGNYGYTF. The CDR3 bases are TGCGCCAGCAGCAGACAGGGTAACTATGGCTACACCTTC.

V gene TRBV29-1 combines with J gene TRBJ1-2; no clear D gene. Trimming cost V 8 bases and J 7 bases, with 5 bases left between them. The germline V gene encodes CDR1 SQVTM and CDR2 ANQGSEA. The CDR3 contains 8 residues. CDR3 loop: CSLGGYTF. The CDR3 DNA reads as TGCAGCCTAGGTGGCTACACCTTC.

V is TRBV2 and J is TRBJ1-1, with D possibly being TRBD1 (5 bases). The V gene lost 3 bases and the J gene lost 3 bases, with 8 bases spanning the gap. The CDR3 is made up of 13 amino acids. The germline CDR1 and CDR2 sequences are SNHLY and FYNNEI. In DNA form, the CDR3 reads TGTGCCAGCAGTGAGGGGGGGGACACTGAAGCTTTCTTT. As protein: CASSEGGDTEAFF. Full variable domain (outside the CDR3, taken from reference TRBV2 and TRBJ1-1): EPEVTQTPSHQVTQMGQEVILRCVPISNHLYFYWYRQILGQKVEFLVSFYNNEISEKSEIFDDQFSVERPDGSNFTLKIRSTKLEDSAMYFCASSEGGDTEAFFGQGTRLTVV.

This sequence joins TRBV19 and TRBJ2-5, with TRBD1 matching 8 bases. Losses at the gene ends were 0 bases for V and 4 bases for J; bases not matched to a gene: 4. The CDR3 covers 15 residues. CDR1 and CDR2 from the germline V gene are LNHDA and SQIVND (reference sequence). The CDR3 protein is CASSIENRGRETQYF. The CDR3 nucleotides are TGTGCCAGTAGTATAGAGAACAGGGGGAGAGAGACCCAGTACTTC.

The rearrangement links TRBV29-1 to TRBJ1-2; unclear D gene. The length of the CDR3 is 14 residues. The germline gives CDR1 SQVTM, CDR2 ANQGSEA. V was trimmed by 4 bases and J by 2 bases, leaving 14 bases between them. This chain's CDR3 is CSVVGPINNYGYTF. Written as DNA, the CDR3 is TGCAGCGTTGTTGGGCCAATAAACAACTATGGCTACACCTTC. The whole variable domain, filled in from reference TRBV29-1 and TRBJ1-2, reads SAVISQKPSRDICQRGTSLTIQCQVDSQVTMMFWYRQQPGQSLTLIATANQGSEATYESGFVIDKFPISRPNLTFSTLTVSNMSPEDSSIYLCSVVGPINNYGYTFGSGTRLTVV.

The sample holds a few counts of this clone. The chain carries TRBV5-1 and TRBJ2-3; 7 nucleotides align to TRBD1. Germline-derived CDR1 and CDR2 are SGHRS and YFSETQ. V lost 8 bases and J lost 3; bases outside the gene matches: 12. The CDR3 runs to 15 residues. CDR3 amino acids: CASSEGASQTDTQYF. Here the CDR3 DNA reads TGCGCCAGTTCCGAGGGGGCCTCTCAGACAGATACGCAGTATTTT. The full variable domain, in which reference TRBV5-1 and TRBJ2-3 provide the parts outside the CDR3, is KAGVTQTPRYLIKTRGQQVTLSCSPISGHRSVSWYQQTPGQGLQFLFEYFSETQRNKGNFPGRFSGRQFSNSRSEMNVSTLELGDSALYLCASSEGASQTDTQYFGPGTRLTVL.

This chain joins TRBV28 and TRBJ2-1; TRBD2 matches at 12 bases. This CDR3 region has 16 residues. The junction had 13 bases not matched to a gene; V was cut back by 5 bases and J by 11 bases. CDR1 and CDR2 (germline): MDHEN, SYDVKM. CDR3 loop: CASSPPMTSGSIKQFF. In nucleotides, the CDR3 is TGTGCCAGCAGTCCCCCCATGACTAGCGGGAGTATTAAGCAGTTCTTC.

The V and J genes are TRBV29-1 and TRBJ2-7; 8 bases are a match to TRBD2. The V and J ends lost 2 bases and 1 base, in that order; junction bases with no gene match: 7. The CDR3 consists of 15 residues. Germline V gene sequence: CDR1 SQVTM, CDR2 ANQGSEA. This CDR3 reads CSVERVAGGSYEQYF. Written as DNA, the CDR3 is TGCAGCGTTGAAAGAGTTGCGGGAGGTTCCTACGAGCAGTACTTC.

The genes are TRBV11-3 and TRBJ2-3, with 11 bases identical to TRBD2. Germline loops: CDR1 SGHNT, CDR2 YENEEA. The CDR3 loop spans 15 amino acids. V lost 5 bases and J lost 1; bases outside the gene matches: 2. The CDR3 bases are TGTGCCAGCAGCCCGGGACTAGCGGGCACAGATACGCAGTATTTT. It codes for CASSPGLAGTDTQYF.

This clone appeared a few times. This sequence joins TRBV6-5 and TRBJ2-2; 9 bases align to TRBD2. CDR1 MNHEY and CDR2 SVGAGI come from the germline V gene. The CDR3 is 15 amino acids. V shed 6 bases, J shed 4 bases, and the junction held 6 bases outside the gene matches. The CDR3, as DNA: TGTGCCAGCAGCCCGGGACTAGCCCCCACCGGGGAGCTGTTTTTT. Amino acid sequence: CASSPGLAPTGELFF.

This clone was seen more than once but under ten times. V and J are TRBV7-2 and TRBJ2-7; D not certain. Trimming pared 2 bases from V and 7 bases from J, leaving 9 bases between. CDR3 size: 12 residues. Germline V gene lookup returns CDR1 SGHTA and CDR2 FQGNSA. This chain's CDR3 is CASSLTRWEQYF. For the CDR3, the DNA is TGTGCCAGCAGCTTAACCCGGTGGGAGCAGTACTTC.

This clone was observed a few times. The chain joins TRBV28 to TRBJ2-5; D may be TRBD2 (7 bases). The CDR3 contains 15 residues. Germline CDR1 reads MDHEN; CDR2 reads SYDVKM. The V end lost 7 bases, the J end lost 5 bases, and 20 bases lay between the germline ends. CDR3 in DNA: TGTGCCAGCACCCATGGGGGGGCGAGGGAGGAGACCCAGTACTTC. As protein: CASTHGGAREETQYF.

The rearrangement joins TRBV5-4 to TRBJ2-7; 10 bases line up with TRBD2. This CDR3 is 15 amino acids long. The germline V gene has CDR1 SGHNT and CDR2 YYREEE (reference sequence). V trimming: 3 bases; J trimming: 3 bases; junction bases outside the gene matches: 6. The CDR3 DNA sequence: TGTGCCAGCAGCTCCCCTAGCGGGAGAAACTACGAGCAGTACTTC. This gives the protein CASSSPSGRNYEQYF. The full variable domain, rest sourced from reference TRBV5-4 and TRBJ2-7, is ETGVTQSPTHLIKTRGQQVTLRCSSQSGHNTVSWYQQALGQGPQFIFQYYREEENGRGNFPPRFSGLQFPNYSSELNVNALELDDSALYLCASSSPSGRNYEQYFGPGTRLTVT.

This clone was seen more than once but under ten times. The chain links TRBV7-9 to TRBJ1-1; 8 bases match TRBD1. The J segment lost 1 base and the V segment lost 5 bases, leaving 9 bases of the junction unmatched. The germline gives CDR1 SEHNR, CDR2 FQNEAQ (reference sequence). The CDR3 spans 16 residues. The CDR3 is CASSPKGQGGNTEAFF. The CDR3 DNA is TGTGCCAGCAGCCCAAAAGGACAGGGTGGGAACACTGAAGCTTTCTTT.

This clone was picked up a small number of times. The CDR3 nucleotides read TGTGCTACCCAACTAGCGGGATATGGCGAGCAGTACTTC. Its protein product is CATQLAGYGEQYF. This chain connects TRBV19 to TRBJ2-7, with 10 nucleotides matching TRBD2. From germline, CDR1 is LNHDA and CDR2 SQIVND (reference sequence). The CDR3 runs to 13 residues. Complete variable domain (other parts from reference TRBV19 and TRBJ2-7): DGGITQSPKYLFRKEGQNVTLSCEQNLNHDAMYWYRQDPGQGLRLIYYSQIVNDFQKGDIAEGYSVSREKKESFPLTVTSAQKNPTAFYLCATQLAGYGEQYFGPGTRLTVT.

This chain links TRBV7-9 with TRBJ2-7; TRBD1 matches 9 bases. Germline CDR1 and CDR2: SEHNR and FQNEAQ (reference sequence). The J segment lost 11 bases and the V segment lost 5 bases, leaving 7 bases of the junction unmatched. This CDR3 comprises 12 residues. DNA for the CDR3: TGTGCCAGCAGCCCAGGGACAGGGAAGAAGTACTTC. Amino acid sequence: CASSPGTGKKYF.

The CDR3 DNA follows: TGTGCCAGCAGCCTACAGGCTACGAACACCGGGGAGCTGTTTTTT. Its translation is CASSLQATNTGELFF. The rearrangement uses TRBV14 and TRBJ2-2; the D gene is possibly TRBD1 (5 bases). The CDR3 consists of 15 residues. V was pared by 4 bases and J by 0 bases, with 9 bases between. CDR1 is SGHDN and CDR2 is FVKESK in the germline V gene.

The chain uses TRBV28 and TRBJ2-6; possible D gene TRBD2, 6 bases. V was pared by 3 bases and J by 2 bases, with 8 bases between. This CDR3 spans 15 amino acids. Germline assignment: CDR1 MDHEN and CDR2 SYDVKM. The DNA of the CDR3 is TGTGCCAGCAGTTTTGGAGGGACTGGGGCCAACGTCCTGACTTTC. It translates to CASSFGGTGANVLTF.

This clone was seen more than once but under ten times. The gene calls are TRBV25-1 and TRBJ2-7, with a tentative D call TRBD1 (5 bases). Trimming removed 2 bases from V and 1 base from J, with 9 bases in between. CDR3 length: 14 residues. Germline V gene lookup returns CDR1 MGHDK and CDR2 SYGVNS. The CDR3 nucleotides read TGTGCCAGCAGTGAACTCCAGGGATCCTACGAGCAGTACTTC. Protein product: CASSELQGSYEQYF.

This clone was recorded a few times. V gene TRBV7-2 combines with J gene TRBJ1-1, with D possibly TRBD1 on 6 matching bases. The CDR3 length is 13 residues. Deletions cut 6 bases from V and 2 bases from J, with 10 bases between. Germline CDR1 and CDR2: SGHTA and FQGNSA. The CDR3 DNA reads TGTGCCAGCAGAAAGGACAGAAACACTGAAGCTTTCTTT. Its protein is CASRKDRNTEAFF.

This clone was counted only a few times. The V call is TRBV2, the J call TRBJ1-1; D uncertain. The CDR3 is 11 residues long. The V end lost 6 bases, the J end lost 6 bases, and 8 bases lay between the germline ends. Germline CDR1 SNHLY, CDR2 FYNNEI. CDR3 loop: CASRPRAEAFF. For the CDR3, the DNA is TGTGCCAGCAGGCCGCGCGCTGAAGCTTTCTTT.

J is TRBJ2-1 and V is TRBV18, with 11 positions matching TRBD2. Trimming removed 5 bases from V and 7 bases from J; junction bases left unmatched: 10. Germline lookup yields CDR1 KGHSH and CDR2 LQKENI. The CDR3 is 16 residues long. This chain's CDR3 is CASSKLAGGVWNEQFF. The CDR3 DNA is TGTGCCAGCTCAAAGCTAGCGGGGGGAGTATGGAATGAGCAGTTCTTC.

This chain links TRBV19 with TRBJ2-2, with D perhaps TRBD2 (5 bases). The germline gives CDR1 LNHDA, CDR2 SQIVND (reference sequence). The CDR3 covers 15 residues. V lost 1 base to trimming and J lost 4 bases, with 10 bases between them. CDR3 in amino acids: CASSIGLGITGELFF. For the CDR3, the DNA is TGTGCCAGTAGTATAGGGCTCGGGATCACCGGGGAGCTGTTTTTT. The full variable domain, its missing parts supplied by reference TRBV19 and TRBJ2-2, is DGGITQSPKYLFRKEGQNVTLSCEQNLNHDAMYWYRQDPGQGLRLIYYSQIVNDFQKGDIAEGYSVSREKKESFPLTVTSAQKNPTAFYLCASSIGLGITGELFFGEGSRLTVL.

The chain couples TRBV25-1 to TRBJ2-3; 12 bases fit TRBD1. V lost 1 base and J lost 4; bases outside the gene matches: 3. This CDR3 region has 16 residues. Germline V gives CDR1 MGHDK, CDR2 SYGVNS. DNA for the CDR3: TGTGCCAGCAGTGAATTGGGGACAGGGGGCGCAGATACGCAGTATTTT. Translated, it gives CASSELGTGGADTQYF.

The chain has TRBV13 and TRBJ1-2; D is ambiguous. This CDR3 has 14 amino acids. The V end was cut by 5 bases, the J end by 3 bases, with 13 bases between. Germline V gene data show CDR1 as PRHDT and CDR2 as FYEKMQ (reference sequence). CDR3 bases: TGTGCCAGCAGCCCCCCCGTGAGGGACTATGGCTACACCTTC. Residues: CASSPPVRDYGYTF.